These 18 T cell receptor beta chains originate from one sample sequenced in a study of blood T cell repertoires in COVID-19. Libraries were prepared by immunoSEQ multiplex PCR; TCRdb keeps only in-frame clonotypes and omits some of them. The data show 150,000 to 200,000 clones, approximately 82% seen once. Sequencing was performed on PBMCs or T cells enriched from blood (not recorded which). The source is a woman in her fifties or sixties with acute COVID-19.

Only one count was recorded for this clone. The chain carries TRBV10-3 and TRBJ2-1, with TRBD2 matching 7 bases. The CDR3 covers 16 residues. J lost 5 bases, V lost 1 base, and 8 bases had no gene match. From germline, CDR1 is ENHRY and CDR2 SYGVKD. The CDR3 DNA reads TGTGCCATCAGTGAGTGGGCGGGAGACACCCACAATGAGCAGTTCTTC. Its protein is CAISEWAGDTHNEQFF.

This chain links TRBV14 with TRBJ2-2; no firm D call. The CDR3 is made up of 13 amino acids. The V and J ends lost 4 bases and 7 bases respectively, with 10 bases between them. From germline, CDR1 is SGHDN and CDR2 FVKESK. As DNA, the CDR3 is TGTGCCAGCAGCCGACAAGCAATCGGGGAGCTGTTTTTT. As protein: CASSRQAIGELFF.

CDR3 nucleotides: TGTGCCAGCAGCCCGAGCCGGGAGACCCAGTACTTC. Translated, it gives CASSPSRETQYF. The chain is built from TRBV7-8 and TRBJ2-5, with D uncertain. V was trimmed by 5 bases and J by 5 bases, leaving 9 bases between them. Germline V gives CDR1 SGHVS, CDR2 FQNEAQ. This CDR3 is 12 amino acids long.

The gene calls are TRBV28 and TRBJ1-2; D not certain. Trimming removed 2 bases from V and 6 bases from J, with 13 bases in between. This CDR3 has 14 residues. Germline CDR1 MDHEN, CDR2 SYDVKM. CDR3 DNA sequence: TGTGCCAGCAGTTTACAGATCCGCTCCCATGGCTACACCTTC. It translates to CASSLQIRSHGYTF.

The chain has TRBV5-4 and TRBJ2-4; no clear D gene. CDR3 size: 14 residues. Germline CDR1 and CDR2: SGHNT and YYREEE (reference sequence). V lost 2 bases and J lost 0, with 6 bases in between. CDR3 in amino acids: CASSFELAKNIQYF. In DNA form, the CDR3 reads TGTGCCAGCAGCTTCGAGCTAGCCAAAAACATTCAGTACTTC.

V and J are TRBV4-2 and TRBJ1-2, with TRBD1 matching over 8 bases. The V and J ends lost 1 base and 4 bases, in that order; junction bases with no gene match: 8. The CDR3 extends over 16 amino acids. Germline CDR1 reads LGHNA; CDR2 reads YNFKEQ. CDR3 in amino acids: CASSQAGQGGVYGYTF. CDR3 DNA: TGTGCCAGCAGCCAAGCTGGACAGGGTGGAGTCTATGGCTACACCTTC.

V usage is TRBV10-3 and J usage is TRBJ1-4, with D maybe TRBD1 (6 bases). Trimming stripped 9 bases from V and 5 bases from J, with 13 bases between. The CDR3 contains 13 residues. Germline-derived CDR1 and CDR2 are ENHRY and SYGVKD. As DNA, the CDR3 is TGTGCCATTTTGGACAGATCAAATGAAAAACTGTTTTTT. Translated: CAILDRSNEKLFF.

The CDR3 nucleotides are TGTGCCAGCAGCTTAGCCGGGAGTAGGGTCGAGCAGTACTTC. It codes for CASSLAGSRVEQYF. The V and J genes are TRBV7-2 and TRBJ2-7; a possible D gene is TRBD2 (6 bases). CDR3 size: 14 residues. Germline V gives CDR1 SGHTA, CDR2 FQGNSA. The V end lost 0 bases, the J end lost 6 bases, and 12 bases lay between the germline ends. The complete variable domain, with remaining parts taken from reference TRBV7-2 and TRBJ2-7, reads GAGVSQSPSNKVTEKGKDVELRCDPISGHTALYWYRQSLGQGLEFLIYFQGNSAPDKSGLPSDRFSAERTGGSVSTLTIQRTQQEDSAVYLCASSLAGSRVEQYFGPGTRLTVT.

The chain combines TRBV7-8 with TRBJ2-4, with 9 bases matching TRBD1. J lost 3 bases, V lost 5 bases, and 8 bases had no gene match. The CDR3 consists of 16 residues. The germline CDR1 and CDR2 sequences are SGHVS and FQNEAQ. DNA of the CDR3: TGTGCCAGCAGCACCTTGGACAGGGGAGGCAAAAACATTCAGTACTTC. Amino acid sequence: CASSTLDRGGKNIQYF.

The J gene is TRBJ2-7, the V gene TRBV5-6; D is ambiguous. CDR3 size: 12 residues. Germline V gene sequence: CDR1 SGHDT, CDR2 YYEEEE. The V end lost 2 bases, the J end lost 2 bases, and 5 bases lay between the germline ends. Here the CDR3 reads CASSLIAYEQYF. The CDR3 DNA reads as TGTGCCAGCAGCTTAATAGCCTACGAGCAGTACTTC.

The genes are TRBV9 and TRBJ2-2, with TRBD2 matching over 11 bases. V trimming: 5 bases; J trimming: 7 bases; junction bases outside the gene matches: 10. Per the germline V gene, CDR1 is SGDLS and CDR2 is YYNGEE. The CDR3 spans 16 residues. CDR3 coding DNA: TGTGCCAGCAGTCGGGGGAGCGGACTAGCGGGCGGGGAGCTGTTTTTT. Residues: CASSRGSGLAGGELFF.

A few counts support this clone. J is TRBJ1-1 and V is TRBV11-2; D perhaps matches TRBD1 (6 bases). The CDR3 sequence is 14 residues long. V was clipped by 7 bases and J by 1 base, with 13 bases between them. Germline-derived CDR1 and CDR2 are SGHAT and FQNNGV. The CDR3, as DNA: TGTGCCAGCACCGAACCGGACAGGAACACTGAAGCTTTCTTT. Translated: CASTEPDRNTEAFF.

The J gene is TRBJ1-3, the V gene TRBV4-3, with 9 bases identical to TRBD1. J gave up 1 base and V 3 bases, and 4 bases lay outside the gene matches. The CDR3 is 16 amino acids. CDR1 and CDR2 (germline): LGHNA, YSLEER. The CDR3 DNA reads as TGCGCCAGCAGCCAGTACGGGACAGGGTCTGGAAACACCATATATTTT. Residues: CASSQYGTGSGNTIYF.

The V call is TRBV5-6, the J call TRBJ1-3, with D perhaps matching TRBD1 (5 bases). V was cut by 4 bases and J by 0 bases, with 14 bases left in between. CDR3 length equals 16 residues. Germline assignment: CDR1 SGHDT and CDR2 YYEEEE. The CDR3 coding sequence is TGTGCCAGCAGCCCAACAGGAATCCACTCTGGAAACACCATATATTTT. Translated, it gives CASSPTGIHSGNTIYF.

The CDR3 here is CASSSQQGAWEQYV. In DNA, the CDR3 is TGTGCCAGCAGTTCACAACAGGGGGCCTGGGAGCAGTACGTC. The rearrangement links TRBV6-5 to TRBJ2-7; 9 positions match TRBD1. Germline values: CDR1 MNHEY, CDR2 SVGAGI. Unmatched junction bases numbered 8, after V lost 4 bases and J lost 7 bases. This CDR3 comprises 14 residues.

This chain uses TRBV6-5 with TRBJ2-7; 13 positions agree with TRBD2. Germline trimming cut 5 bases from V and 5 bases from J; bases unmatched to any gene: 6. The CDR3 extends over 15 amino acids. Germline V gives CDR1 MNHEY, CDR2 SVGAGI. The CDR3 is CASSLLLAGGNEQYF. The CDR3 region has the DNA TGTGCCAGCAGTCTCTTACTAGCGGGAGGGAACGAGCAGTACTTC.

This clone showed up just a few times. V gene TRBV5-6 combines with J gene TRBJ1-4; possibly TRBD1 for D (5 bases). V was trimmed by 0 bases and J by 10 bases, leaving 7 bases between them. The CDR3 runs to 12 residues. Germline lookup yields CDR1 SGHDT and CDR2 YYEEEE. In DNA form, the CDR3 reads TGTGCCAGCAGCTTGGGTCAGGGAAAACTGTTTTTT. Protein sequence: CASSLGQGKLFF.

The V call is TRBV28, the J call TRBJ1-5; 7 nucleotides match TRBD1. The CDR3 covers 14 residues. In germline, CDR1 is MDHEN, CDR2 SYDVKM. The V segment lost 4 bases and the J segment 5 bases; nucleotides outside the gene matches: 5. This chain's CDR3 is CASSSTGAHQPQHF. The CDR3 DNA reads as TGTGCCAGCAGTTCCACAGGGGCTCATCAGCCCCAGCATTTT.